The source of this T cell receptor (beta chain) is a study of blood T cell repertoires in COVID-19. Study details: Some COVID-19 samples were acute and others convalescent; all came from the United States, Italy and Spain. T cells, B-cell-depleted T cells, or PBMCs provided the cDNA or gDNA that served as material.

The CDR3 has 14 residues. The germline V gene encodes CDR1 WSHSY and CDR2 SAAADI. The V segment lost 8 bases and the J segment 7 bases; nucleotides outside the gene matches: 10. Per the authors' pipeline: Reference gene primers were amplified, and this amplification served to estimate nucleated cell counts. Profiled with immunoSEQ multiplex PCR; TCRdb holds only in-frame clones, not every one. From that table come the V and J calls and clone size; the DNA was used to work out D and trimming. Among under 250,000 clones listed, approximately 81% were seen once. The source is a man aged 50-59 years who had recovered from COVID-19. The source material was peripheral blood. The rearrangement links TRBV10-2 to TRBJ2-1; 8 bases are shared with TRBD1. The CDR3 loop is CASGERQGRNEQFF. CDR3 bases: TGCGCCAGCGGGGAACGACAGGGGCGGAATGAGCAGTTCTTC.